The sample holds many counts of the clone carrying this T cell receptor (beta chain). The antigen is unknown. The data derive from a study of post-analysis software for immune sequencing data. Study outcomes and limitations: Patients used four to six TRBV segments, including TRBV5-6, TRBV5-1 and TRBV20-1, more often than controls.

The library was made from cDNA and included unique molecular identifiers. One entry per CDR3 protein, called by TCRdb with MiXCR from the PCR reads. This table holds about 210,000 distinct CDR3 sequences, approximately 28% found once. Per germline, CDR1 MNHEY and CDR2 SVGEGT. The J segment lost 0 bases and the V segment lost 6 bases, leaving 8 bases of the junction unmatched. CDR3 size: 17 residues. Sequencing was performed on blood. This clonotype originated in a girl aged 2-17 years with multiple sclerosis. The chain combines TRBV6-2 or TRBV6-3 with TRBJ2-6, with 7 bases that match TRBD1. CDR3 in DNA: TGTGCCAGCAGCCCCGCCGGGACAGACTCTGGGGCCAACGTCCTGACTTTC. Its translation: CASSPAGTDSGANVLTF.